This T cell receptor beta chain derives from a study of blood T cell repertoires in COVID-19. A few counts support this clone. Method: immunoSEQ multiplex PCR; TCRdb's copy keeps in-frame clones and lacks some. The table includes around 310,000 clones, 85% to 90% detected once. The CDR3 is 15 amino acids. Germline CDR1 is SNHLY and CDR2 is FYNNEI. The V end was cut by 3 bases, the J end by 0 bases, with 6 bases between. Participants were aged 18 to 89 years from 24 US areas. The recovered donors of Cohort 3 showed two negative PCRs, clearance, or symptom resolution. Sequenced material: PBMCs or T cells enriched from blood (not recorded which). The sequence came from a woman in her 30s who had recovered from COVID-19. The V gene is TRBV2, the J gene TRBJ1-6; D unresolved. The CDR3 reads CASSDHSSYNSPLHF. The DNA for the CDR3 is TGTGCCAGCAGTGACCACAGCTCCTATAATTCACCCCTCCACTTT.